Listed below are T cell receptor beta chains from one sample, sequenced in a study of Ad26.COV2.S vaccination and SARS-CoV-2 variants. TCRdb keeps only in-frame clones here, not all; method: immunoSEQ multiplex PCR. The table has around 400,000 clones, about nine tenths seen once. Sequences were derived from peripheral blood, sampled in a trial of Ad26.COV2.S vaccine versus placebo. These receptors all come from a person aged 18-65 years who received the Ad26.COV2.S COVID-19 vaccine or a placebo. CDR3s leave out the opening cysteine and the closing phenylalanine or tryptophan.

J,V,CDR3
TRBJ2-5,TRBV28,ASSQMGGRQETQY
TRBJ1-4,TRBV6-5,ATGQNGEKLF
TRBJ2-7,TRBV5-1,ASSLAGTLEQY
TRBJ1-1,TRBV19,ASSIQGHFTEAF
TRBJ1-3,TRBV2,ASSTGLSGNTIY
TRBJ1-2,TRBV20-1,SARTDYGYT
TRBJ1-3,TRBV4-3,ASSQEVSVGDTIY
TRBJ1-1,TRBV5-1,ASSLAFGGDTEAF
TRBJ2-2,TRBV5-1,ASSSTGTGYTGELF
TRBJ1-1,TRBV7-8,ASSQQGEAF
TRBJ2-5,TRBV5-1,ASSLVGLAGQETQY
TRBJ2-7,TRBV6-1,ATLQRNPYEQY
TRBJ2-5,TRBV30,AWSVGRAYQETQY
TRBJ2-7,TRBV30,AGGQGLSYEQY
TRBJ1-3,TRBV4-3,ASSQDSENTIY
TRBJ2-2,TRBV5-4,ASSLEHRGTGELF
TRBJ2-1,TRBV7-2,ASSLVGLAGANEQF
TRBJ2-5,TRBV4-2,ASSQDIGLADGETQY
TRBJ2-1,TRBV6-1,ASSEGGTVYNEQF
TRBJ2-7,TRBV6-5,ASSYSTGGEGEQY
TRBJ2-1,TRBV4-1,ASSPLSQIRYNEQF
TRBJ2-5,TRBV5-6,ASSLTGVRTQY